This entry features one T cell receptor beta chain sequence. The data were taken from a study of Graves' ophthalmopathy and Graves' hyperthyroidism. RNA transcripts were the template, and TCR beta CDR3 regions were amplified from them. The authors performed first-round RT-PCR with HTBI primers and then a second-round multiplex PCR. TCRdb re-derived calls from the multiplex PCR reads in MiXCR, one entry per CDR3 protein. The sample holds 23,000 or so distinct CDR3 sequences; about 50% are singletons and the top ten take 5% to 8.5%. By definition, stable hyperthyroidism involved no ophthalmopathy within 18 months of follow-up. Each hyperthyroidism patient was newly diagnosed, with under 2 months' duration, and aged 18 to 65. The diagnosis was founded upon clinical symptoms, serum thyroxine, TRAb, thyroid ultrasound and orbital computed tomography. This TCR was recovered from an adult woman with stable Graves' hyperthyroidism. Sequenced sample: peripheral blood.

This chain's CDR3 is CASRTGTATGELFF. The CDR3 bases are TGTGCCAGCAGGACCGGGACAGCCACCGGGGAGCTGTTTTTT. J is TRBJ2-2 and V is TRBV7-2, with 7 bases lining up with TRBD1. The CDR3 runs 14 residues. V trimming: 6 bases; J trimming: 4 bases; junction bases outside the gene matches: 5. CDR1 and CDR2 from the germline V gene are SGHTA and FQGNSA.